Following are 2 T cell receptor beta chains from one sample sequenced in a study of Ad26.COV2.S vaccination and SARS-CoV-2 variants. Treatment noted: around 19 received Ad26.COV2.S at low or high dose, single or two shots; five or six received placebo; per-sample allocation not given. Sampling happened 63 days after the first vaccine or placebo injection. Only in-frame clones appear in the TCRdb table, and some are missing; sequencing was by immunoSEQ multiplex PCR. Of fewer than 600,000 clones listed, about nine tenths are singletons. The sequences come from peripheral blood, collected in a trial of Ad26.COV2.S vaccine versus placebo. The receptors stem from a person aged 18-60 years who received the Ad26.COV2.S COVID-19 vaccine or a placebo.

V usage is TRBV29-1 and J usage is TRBJ2-7; D is possibly TRBD2 (5 bases). The CDR3 has 13 residues. Trimming took 3 bases from V and 2 from J, leaving 11 bases between them. CDR1 SQVTM and CDR2 ANQGSEA come from the germline V gene. CDR3 nucleotide sequence: TGCAGCGTTGACGGAGGCCCCACCTACGAGCAGTACTTC. This sequence encodes CSVDGGPTYEQYF.

This chain joins TRBV18 and TRBJ2-1; a weak D match, TRBD2 (5 bases). The V gene lost 5 bases and the J gene lost 0 bases, with 20 bases spanning the gap. Germline V gene sequence: CDR1 KGHSH, CDR2 LQKENI. This CDR3 is 18 amino acids long. The CDR3 DNA is TGTGCCAGCTCAACGCTCGAGGGCGGGTTAAGCTCCTACAATGAGCAGTTCTTC. Its protein is CASSTLEGGLSSYNEQFF.